This TCR beta chain came from a study of T cell responses to AZD1222 COVID-19 vaccine. Using immunoSEQ multiplex PCR, the repertoire was profiled, and TCRdb retains in-frame clones only, with some absent. The sample holds 120,000 to 150,000 clones, 88% seen once. Germline values: CDR1 DFQATT, CDR2 SNEGSKA (reference sequence). The CDR3 sequence is 14 residues long. Trimming took 3 bases from V and 4 from J; bases not matched to a gene: 4. The receptor comes from an adult in good health. This rearrangement joins TRBV20-1 to TRBJ1-5; 9 bases line up with TRBD1. The source material was peripheral blood, sampled on day 0 of AZD1222 vaccination. Here the CDR3 reads CSASGDRVNQPQHF. The CDR3 region has the DNA TGCAGTGCTAGTGGGGACAGGGTTAATCAGCCCCAGCATTTT.